What follows is one T cell receptor beta chain and its context. What it binds is unknown. Sample treatment: roughly 18 received Ad26.COV2.S at low or high dose, single or two shots; several received placebo; per-sample allocation not given. All samples were drawn on day 63, counting from the first vaccine or placebo injection. Aged 18-55 years, donor was enrolled in Boston in about 2020. The sample originates from a study of Ad26.COV2.S vaccination and SARS-CoV-2 variants. Overall study context: Ad26.COV2.S shots went into the muscle once or twice, 56 days apart. The study's findings and limits: Responses of spike-specific T cells (both CD8+ and CD4+) reportedly showed substantial breadth after vaccination.

Assay: immunoSEQ multiplex PCR; the TCRdb copy retains only in-frame clones and omits some. The data show about 680,000 clones, about 90% seen once. Sequenced here: peripheral blood, sampled in a trial of Ad26.COV2.S vaccine versus placebo. The receptor comes from a person between 18 and 65 years old who received the Ad26.COV2.S COVID-19 vaccine or a placebo.

The CDR3 here is CASSPWSTEAFF. The CDR3, as DNA: TGTGCCAGCAGCCCCTGGAGCACTGAAGCTTTCTTT. The genes are TRBV9 and TRBJ1-1; D is unresolved. The germline V gene has CDR1 SGDLS and CDR2 YYNGEE. This CDR3 has 12 residues. Trimming left V 4 bases short and J 4 bases short, with 8 bases between.